The 29 T cell receptor beta chains below come from one sample, sequenced in a study of persistence of HIV-infected CD4 T cells. Anti-CD3/anti-CD28 beads served as a nonspecific positive control stimulus. Sorting of responding CD4+ T cells relied on upregulated CD40 ligand together with CD69. Sequencing used immunoSEQ version 4 in survey mode. Sequenced by immunoSEQ multiplex PCR; TCRdb stores in-frame clones only, minus some. This sample has approximately 45,000 clones; 70% to 90% occur once, and the top ten carry 2.5% to 4%. No antigen is known for these receptors. The material was CD4+ T cells sorted from PBMCs after approximately 19-hour stimulation, obtained from a patient who received antiretroviral therapy. The source is an adult woman with HIV who was CMV-seropositive.

The V and J genes are TRBV29-1 and TRBJ1-2; 7 bases agree with TRBD1. Germline lookup yields CDR1 SQVTM and CDR2 ANQGSEA. CDR3 length equals 13 residues. J lost 4 bases, V lost 5 bases, and 7 bases had no gene match. CDR3 coding DNA: TGCAGCGTTTCGACAGGGATCCTCTATGGCTACACCTTC. This codes for CSVSTGILYGYTF. The whole variable domain, filled in from reference TRBV29-1 and TRBJ1-2, reads SAVISQKPSRDICQRGTSLTIQCQVDSQVTMMFWYRQQPGQSLTLIATANQGSEATYESGFVIDKFPISRPNLTFSTLTVSNMSPEDSSIYLCSVSTGILYGYTFGSGTRLTVV.

The genes are TRBV2 and TRBJ2-1; no firm D call. In germline, CDR1 is SNHLY, CDR2 FYNNEI. This CDR3 is 16 amino acids long. The V and J ends lost 2 bases and 0 bases respectively, with 11 bases between them. The CDR3: CASSELESSSYNEQFF. CDR3 nucleotides: TGTGCCAGCAGTGAATTAGAGTCGAGCTCCTACAATGAGCAGTTCTTC.

This clone has a single count. The J gene is TRBJ1-6, the V gene TRBV6-5; D remains ambiguous. The CDR3 length is 13 residues. Germline V gene sequence: CDR1 MNHEY, CDR2 SVGAGI. Between the trimmed V and J ends, which lost 7 bases and 7 bases, there was a span of 11 bases. CDR3 amino acids: CASIWVGNSPLHF. In DNA form, the CDR3 reads TGTGCCAGCATCTGGGTTGGGAATTCACCCCTCCACTTT.

This clone was seen just once. The J gene is TRBJ2-7, the V gene TRBV3-1 (or the pseudogene TRBV3-2), with 12 nucleotides matching TRBD2. The CDR3 runs to 15 residues. Germline V CDR1 and CDR2: LGHDT, YNNKEL (reference sequence). J gave up 2 bases and V 4 bases, and 3 bases lay outside the gene matches. This CDR3 reads CASSLGLAGTYEQYF. The CDR3 DNA reads as TGTGCCAGCAGCCTCGGACTAGCGGGAACCTACGAGCAGTACTTC.

The genes are TRBV7-9 and TRBJ1-5; possible D gene TRBD1, 5 bases. The CDR3 covers 12 residues. V lost 3 bases and J 7 bases, leaving 7 bases between the germline ends. The germline V gene encodes CDR1 SEHNR and CDR2 FQNEAQ (reference sequence). CDR3 in DNA: TGTGCCAGCAGCTTGGACACACAGCCCCAGCATTTT. Amino acid sequence: CASSLDTQPQHF.

This rearrangement joins TRBV6-4 to TRBJ1-6, with D unclear. Trimming took 0 bases from V and 4 from J, leaving 4 bases between them. The CDR3 sequence is 14 residues long. The germline gives CDR1 MRHNA, CDR2 SNTAGT. The CDR3 protein is CASSDSQYNSPLHF. The CDR3 nucleotides read TGTGCCAGCAGTGACTCCCAGTATAATTCACCCCTCCACTTT.

The rearrangement joins TRBV5-4 to TRBJ1-1; D is possibly TRBD1 (5 bases). The CDR3 length is 14 residues. From germline, CDR1 is SGHNT and CDR2 YYREEE (reference sequence). Trimming removed 2 bases at V and 5 bases at J, with 13 bases between. This CDR3 reads CASSFGGSRTEAFF. The CDR3 bases are TGTGCCAGCAGCTTCGGGGGATCTAGGACTGAAGCTTTCTTT.

CDR3 amino acids: CASSQDASSYNEQFF. CDR3 coding DNA: TGCGCCAGCAGCCAAGATGCCAGCTCCTACAATGAGCAGTTCTTC. This chain links TRBV4-3 with TRBJ2-1; D ambiguous. The V end lost 0 bases, the J end lost 0 bases, and 6 bases lay between the germline ends. Germline V gives CDR1 LGHNA, CDR2 YSLEER. CDR3 length: 15 residues.

The CDR3 sequence is CAISESGTGGEKLFF. The CDR3, as DNA: TGTGCCATCAGTGAGTCGGGGACAGGGGGCGAAAAACTGTTTTTT. The J gene is TRBJ1-4, the V gene TRBV10-3; 12 bases align to TRBD1. The CDR3 covers 15 residues. The germline V gene has CDR1 ENHRY and CDR2 SYGVKD. Trimming took 0 bases from V and 8 from J; bases not matched to a gene: 1.

This rearrangement joins TRBV21-1 to TRBJ1-2; the table's D call TRBD1 went unverified against the DNA. TRBV21-1 is described as a pseudogene. The CDR3 is 14 residues long. CDR3 in DNA: TGTGCCAGCAGCGTTTATTTCAGGGGCTATGGCTACACCTTC. Translating gives CASSVYFRGYGYTF.

This chain connects TRBV6-5 to TRBJ1-3, with no clear D. V was clipped by 6 bases and J by 2 bases, with 14 bases between them. Germline V CDR1 and CDR2: MNHEY, SVGAGI. The CDR3 sequence is 15 residues long. CDR3 protein: CASSRSTATGNTIYF. Written as DNA, the CDR3 is TGTGCCAGCAGCCGTTCGACGGCTACTGGAAACACCATATATTTT.

The DNA of the CDR3 is TGTGCCAGTAGTATCAGGCAGGGGGTAGACGAGCAGTTCTTC. Amino acid sequence: CASSIRQGVDEQFF. This rearrangement joins TRBV19 to TRBJ2-1, with 7 bases lining up with TRBD1. The V and J ends lost 3 bases and 10 bases, in that order; junction bases with no gene match: 9. This CDR3 is 14 amino acids long. Per the germline V gene, CDR1 is LNHDA and CDR2 is SQIVND (reference sequence).

This clone was seen a single time. The chain is built from TRBV11-3 and TRBJ2-1; a possible D gene is TRBD2 (6 bases). CDR3 length: 16 amino acids. Germline V gene lookup returns CDR1 SGHNT and CDR2 YENEEA. Trimming took 1 base from V and 7 from J, leaving 17 bases between them. The CDR3 coding sequence is TGTGCCAGCAGCTTAGCAGGTGGCAGAGGGAGGAATGAGCAGTTCTTC. Its protein product is CASSLAGGRGRNEQFF.

This clone was detected once. The chain employs TRBV12-5 and TRBJ1-5, with D perhaps TRBD1 (5 bases). Looked up from germline, CDR1 is LGHNT and CDR2 is FRNRAP. The CDR3 covers 13 residues. The V gene lost 6 bases and the J gene lost 4 bases, with 10 bases spanning the gap. The CDR3 protein is CASGTGQNQPQHF. For the CDR3, the DNA is TGTGCTAGTGGAACAGGACAAAATCAGCCCCAGCATTTT.

The rearrangement joins TRBV27 to TRBJ2-2; a weak D match, TRBD2 (6 bases). The CDR3 totals 14 residues. V was cut by 5 bases and J by 6 bases, with 13 bases left in between. Germline CDR1 reads MNHEY; CDR2 reads SMNVEV (reference sequence). CDR3 in DNA: TGTGCCAGCAGTACCCGACGGGGGTCCGGGGAGCTGTTTTTT. Residues: CASSTRRGSGELFF.

The chain combines TRBV5-6 with TRBJ1-2, with 7 bases matching TRBD1. From germline, CDR1 is SGHDT and CDR2 YYEEEE. The ends lost 4 bases at V and 8 bases at J; junction bases unmatched: 8. This CDR3 contains 13 residues. Here the CDR3 DNA reads TGTGCCAGCAGCCCTACAGGGGCTAGCGGCTACACCTTC. Its translation is CASSPTGASGYTF.

DNA of the CDR3: TGTGCCAGCAGTCCCTTGGGGCACAGGGAAAGCTCCTACAATGAGCAGTTCTTC. Translating gives CASSPLGHRESSYNEQFF. The chain is built from TRBV27 and TRBJ2-1; D possibly corresponds to TRBD1 (6 bases). Trimming pared 5 bases from V and 0 bases from J, leaving 20 bases between. CDR3 length: 18 residues. Germline V gene data show CDR1 as MNHEY and CDR2 as SMNVEV (reference sequence).

This chain joins TRBV28 and TRBJ1-1, with D possibly matching TRBD1 (5 bases). The V end was cut by 6 bases, the J end by 1 base, with 18 bases between. CDR1 MDHEN and CDR2 SYDVKM come from the germline V gene. This CDR3 comprises 16 residues. Here the CDR3 reads CASSPAGSGANTEAFF. CDR3 DNA sequence: TGTGCCAGCAGCCCCGCAGGGTCCGGAGCGAACACTGAAGCTTTCTTT.

The table lists this clone with a count of one. V usage is TRBV7-9 and J usage is TRBJ2-5; D is unresolved. V lost 2 bases, J lost 1 base, and 8 bases lay in between. CDR1 and CDR2 (germline): SEHNR, FQNEAQ (reference sequence). The length of the CDR3 is 14 residues. DNA for the CDR3: TGTGCCAGCAGCTTATCTATGGGCCAAGAGACCCAGTACTTC. Translation: CASSLSMGQETQYF.

V is TRBV6-5 and J is TRBJ2-7, with 8 bases lining up with TRBD1. The CDR3 has 14 residues. J lost 3 bases, V lost 2 bases, and 3 bases had no gene match. Germline values: CDR1 MNHEY, CDR2 SVGAGI. CDR3 coding DNA: TGTGCCAGCAGTTACACAGGGGGAGGCTACGAGCAGTACTTC. Its protein product is CASSYTGGGYEQYF.

CDR3: CASSQDLRTSGRTSTDTQYF. The CDR3 nucleotides read TGCGCCAGCAGCCAAGATCTTAGGACTAGCGGGAGGACTAGCACAGATACGCAGTATTTT. This chain connects TRBV4-3 to TRBJ2-3; 14 bases line up with TRBD2. V was pared by 0 bases and J by 0 bases, with 8 bases of the junction left unmatched. The CDR3 covers 20 residues. The germline gives CDR1 LGHNA, CDR2 YSLEER.

V and J are TRBV9 and TRBJ1-2, with TRBD1 identical over 9 bases. This CDR3 comprises 16 residues. The J segment lost 8 bases and the V segment lost 3 bases, leaving 14 bases of the junction unmatched. Germline CDR1 and CDR2: SGDLS and YYNGEE. CDR3 coding DNA: TGTGCCAGCAGCGGATCCGGGACAGGGATTCGACAGGGCTACACCTTC. Its translation: CASSGSGTGIRQGYTF.

The V and J genes are TRBV18 and TRBJ2-1; D possibly corresponds to TRBD1 (6 bases). This CDR3 region has 14 residues. Trimming left V 0 bases short and J 9 bases short, with 12 bases between. Germline CDR1 is KGHSH and CDR2 is LQKENI. This CDR3 is CASSPPAGVGEQFF. The CDR3 DNA is TGTGCCAGCTCACCACCGGCAGGGGTAGGTGAGCAGTTCTTC.

The chain carries TRBV12-5 and TRBJ2-7; 9 nucleotides match TRBD1. Looked up from germline, CDR1 is LGHNT and CDR2 is FRNRAP. The V segment lost 0 bases and the J segment 5 bases; nucleotides outside the gene matches: 8. The length of the CDR3 is 16 residues. Written as DNA, the CDR3 is TGTGCTAGTGGTTTGGTACATAAGACAGGGGGGGACGAGCAGTACTTC. Translating gives CASGLVHKTGGDEQYF.

The V gene is TRBV7-2, the J gene TRBJ2-1; 9 positions agree with TRBD1. The CDR3 consists of 14 residues. V gave up 6 bases and J gave up 6 bases; unmatched junction bases: 6. From germline, CDR1 is SGHTA and CDR2 FQGNSA. CDR3: CASRPTGGGNEQFF. DNA of the CDR3: TGTGCCAGCAGGCCGACAGGGGGAGGCAATGAGCAGTTCTTC.

The V gene is TRBV7-3, the J gene TRBJ2-2; D gene unclear. Looked up from germline, CDR1 is SGHTA and CDR2 is FQGTGA. This CDR3 has 12 amino acids. The V end was cut by 1 base, the J end by 6 bases, with 3 bases between. The CDR3, as DNA: TGTGCCAGCAGCTTAAAACCCGGGGAGCTGTTTTTT. It yields the protein CASSLKPGELFF.

The V call is TRBV7-2, the J call TRBJ2-5, with 9 positions matching TRBD2. Germline V gene sequence: CDR1 SGHTA, CDR2 FQGNSA. V was clipped by 1 base and J by 5 bases; unmatched bases: 11. This CDR3 spans 17 amino acids. The CDR3 here is CASSLDGRGGPWETQYF. Here the CDR3 DNA reads TGTGCCAGCAGCTTAGATGGGCGGGGGGGCCCCTGGGAGACCCAGTACTTC.

This chain connects TRBV27 to TRBJ1-6; 8 bases map to TRBD1. The CDR3 is made up of 16 amino acids. V shed 5 bases and J 9 bases; nucleotides not matched to a gene: 12. Germline CDR1 is MNHEY and CDR2 is SMNVEV (reference sequence). The CDR3 region has the DNA TGTGCCAGCAGTCCCGTTCAGGGGGCGTTTAGTTCACCCCTCCACTTT. As protein: CASSPVQGAFSSPLHF.

The chain links TRBV5-5 to TRBJ2-2; D gene unclear. Germline V lookup: CDR1 SGHKS, CDR2 YYEKEE (reference sequence). This CDR3 is 15 amino acids long. Between the trimmed V and J ends, which lost 3 bases and 1 base, there was a span of 10 bases. The CDR3 DNA sequence: TGTGCCAGCAGCTCGCTACACCGGAACACCGGGGAGCTGTTTTTT. This sequence encodes CASSSLHRNTGELFF.